The rows below give T cell receptor beta chains drawn from one sample of a study of blood T cells in healthy people across ages. Each CDR3 protein gets one entry after TCRdb re-called the 5' RACE reads with MiXCR. The data contain around 280,000 distinct CDR3 sequences, roughly 29% of them singletons. The source material was blood. These receptors were obtained from a woman between 70 and 85 years old in good health. Both conserved end residues are part of each CDR3. The order of the fields is J gene, clone size, D gene, V gene, CDR3 DNA, CDR3 protein. A D gene is named only where the DNA matches it firmly. Some rows mark clone size as missing; the rest say once, few, many or name a class of expanded clone.

J gene: TRBJ2-1
clone size: few
D gene: NA
V gene: TRBV7-2
CDR3 DNA: TGTGCCAGCAGCACGCGTCCCAACTCCTACAATGAGCAGTTCTTC
CDR3 protein: CASSTRPNSYNEQFF

J gene: TRBJ2-7
clone size: NA
D gene: NA
V gene: TRBV20-1
CDR3 DNA: TGCAGTGGCAGGAAAGGAAGCGATAGCTCCTCCGAGCAGTACTTC
CDR3 protein: CSGRKGSDSSSEQYF

J gene: TRBJ2-7
clone size: few
D gene: NA
V gene: TRBV27
CDR3 DNA: TGTGCCAGCAGTTTAGACCCGGAGGACGAGCAGTACTTC
CDR3 protein: CASSLDPEDEQYF

J gene: TRBJ1-4
clone size: NA
D gene: NA
V gene: TRBV9
CDR3 DNA: TGTGCCAGCAGCGTGGGGCTCAGGGGTGAGAAGGAAAAACTGTTTTTT
CDR3 protein: CASSVGLRGEKEKLFF

J gene: TRBJ2-5
clone size: many
D gene: NA
V gene: TRBV5-5
CDR3 DNA: TGTGCCAGCAGCTTGAGGCCACAAGAGACCCAGTACTTC
CDR3 protein: CASSLRPQETQYF

J gene: TRBJ2-5
clone size: NA
D gene: NA
V gene: TRBV18
CDR3 DNA: TGTGCCAGCTCACCAAGGCAGCAGAAAGAGACCCAGTACTTC
CDR3 protein: CASSPRQQKETQYF

J gene: TRBJ1-4
clone size: few
D gene: TRBD1
V gene: TRBV11-2
CDR3 DNA: TGTGCCAGCAGTACAGGGGATTGGGCAACTAATGAAAAACTGTTTTTT
CDR3 protein: CASSTGDWATNEKLFF

J gene: TRBJ2-3
clone size: few
D gene: NA
V gene: TRBV12-3/TRBV12-4
CDR3 DNA: TGTGCCAGCACCCTGACAGGTACAGATACGCAGTATTTT
CDR3 protein: CASTLTGTDTQYF

J gene: TRBJ1-4
clone size: NA
D gene: NA
V gene: TRBV28
CDR3 DNA: TGTGCCAGCAGTTTACCCGGGGTTGCAGCTAATGAAAAACTGTTTTTT
CDR3 protein: CASSLPGVAANEKLFF

J gene: TRBJ1-3
clone size: NA
D gene: NA
V gene: TRBV12-3/TRBV12-4
CDR3 DNA: TGTGCCAGCAGCCCAACGGGGGACTTTGGGTACACCATATATTTT
CDR3 protein: CASSPTGDFGYTIYF

J gene: TRBJ2-3
clone size: NA
D gene: NA
V gene: TRBV4-1
CDR3 DNA: TGCGCCAGCAGGAAATATGCTAGGGATACGCAGTATTTT
CDR3 protein: CASRKYARDTQYF

J gene: TRBJ2-1
clone size: NA
D gene: TRBD2
V gene: TRBV18
CDR3 DNA: TGTGCCAGCTCACCGGGGGGGACTAGCGGCTACAATGAGCAGTTCTTC
CDR3 protein: CASSPGGTSGYNEQFF

J gene: TRBJ2-1
clone size: NA
D gene: NA
V gene: TRBV27
CDR3 DNA: TGTGCCAGCAGTTTATCTGAGGGCTCCTACAATGAGCAGTTCTTC
CDR3 protein: CASSLSEGSYNEQFF

J gene: TRBJ2-5
clone size: many
D gene: TRBD2
V gene: TRBV5-6
CDR3 DNA: TGTGCCAGCAGCTGGGGGCTGACTAGCGGTCGAGAGACCCAGTACTTC
CDR3 protein: CASSWGLTSGRETQYF

J gene: TRBJ2-2
clone size: few
D gene: NA
V gene: TRBV7-8
CDR3 DNA: TGTGCCAGCAGCCTAGGGCCCGCGGGAACCGGGGAGCTGTTTTTT
CDR3 protein: CASSLGPAGTGELFF

J gene: TRBJ2-7
clone size: NA
D gene: NA
V gene: TRBV7-2
CDR3 DNA: TGTGCCAGCAGCTTAGGAGATAGGCTCTACGAGCAGTACTTC
CDR3 protein: CASSLGDRLYEQYF

J gene: TRBJ1-6
clone size: few
D gene: NA
V gene: TRBV6-1
CDR3 DNA: TGTGCCAGCAGGTCGGGCATCACCCTCCACTTT
CDR3 protein: CASRSGITLHF

J gene: TRBJ2-3
clone size: few
D gene: NA
V gene: TRBV20-1
CDR3 DNA: TGCAGTGCTACTGGGACTCCGGGAAATACGCAGTATTTT
CDR3 protein: CSATGTPGNTQYF

J gene: TRBJ1-1
clone size: NA
D gene: NA
V gene: TRBV7-9
CDR3 DNA: TGTGCCAGCAGCTTAAGGGGGGATGAGACTGAAGCTTTCTTT
CDR3 protein: CASSLRGDETEAFF

J gene: TRBJ2-7
clone size: few
D gene: TRBD2
V gene: TRBV12-3/TRBV12-4
CDR3 DNA: TGTGCCAGCAGCTCCCTAGCGGGAGTACACGAGCAGTACTTC
CDR3 protein: CASSSLAGVHEQYF

J gene: TRBJ2-5
clone size: NA
D gene: NA
V gene: TRBV7-2
CDR3 DNA: TGTGCCAGCAGCATGGGGTCGGGACCGCCAGAGACCCAGTACTTC
CDR3 protein: CASSMGSGPPETQYF

J gene: TRBJ2-3
clone size: NA
D gene: NA
V gene: TRBV7-3
CDR3 DNA: TGTGCCAGCAGCTGGAGGGCCTGGACAGATACGCAGTATTTT
CDR3 protein: CASSWRAWTDTQYF

J gene: TRBJ1-1
clone size: NA
D gene: NA
V gene: TRBV5-1
CDR3 DNA: TGCGCCAGCGGGGTGACCCCGAACACTGAAGCTTTCTTT
CDR3 protein: CASGVTPNTEAFF

J gene: TRBJ2-6
clone size: few
D gene: TRBD1
V gene: TRBV2
CDR3 DNA: TGTGCCAGCAGGGCCAAACAGGGGGGCTCATCTGGGGCCAACGTCCTGACTTTC
CDR3 protein: CASRAKQGGSSGANVLTF

J gene: TRBJ1-1
clone size: many
D gene: TRBD1
V gene: TRBV7-3
CDR3 DNA: TGTGCCAGCAGCCCAGGGGGGGTGAACACTGAAGCTTTCTTT
CDR3 protein: CASSPGGVNTEAFF

J gene: TRBJ1-3
clone size: NA
D gene: TRBD1
V gene: TRBV7-9
CDR3 DNA: TGTGCCAGCAGCTCGCGAGGACAGGCGGGGAGAAACACCATATATTTT
CDR3 protein: CASSSRGQAGRNTIYF

J gene: TRBJ2-2
clone size: NA
D gene: NA
V gene: TRBV5-1
CDR3 DNA: TGCGCCAGCAGCGATCTCTGGCGCGCGAACACCGGGGAGCTGTTTTTT
CDR3 protein: CASSDLWRANTGELFF

J gene: TRBJ2-6
clone size: NA
D gene: TRBD2
V gene: TRBV12-3/TRBV12-4
CDR3 DNA: TGTGCCAGCAGTTTGGTACTAGCGGGCTCTGGGGCCAACGTCCTGACTTTC
CDR3 protein: CASSLVLAGSGANVLTF

J gene: TRBJ1-1
clone size: NA
D gene: TRBD1
V gene: TRBV7-9
CDR3 DNA: TGTGCCAGCAGCGCGGGACAGGGGCTCACTGAAGCTTTCTTT
CDR3 protein: CASSAGQGLTEAFF

J gene: TRBJ2-5
clone size: few
D gene: TRBD2
V gene: TRBV20-1
CDR3 DNA: TGCAGTGCTAGAGTTCCGGGACTAGCGGGAGCAGGTCGGGAGACCCAGTACTTC
CDR3 protein: CSARVPGLAGAGRETQYF

J gene: TRBJ2-2
clone size: NA
D gene: NA
V gene: TRBV20-1
CDR3 DNA: TGCAGTGCTAGAGATAGACGGTCAGGCCCCAGGGGGGAGCTGTTTTTT
CDR3 protein: CSARDRRSGPRGELFF

J gene: TRBJ2-1
clone size: NA
D gene: TRBD1
V gene: TRBV7-9
CDR3 DNA: TGTGCCAGCAGCCCTCCCTTCGTCGACAGGGGGTCTTCCAATGAGCAGTTCTTC
CDR3 protein: CASSPPFVDRGSSNEQFF

J gene: TRBJ2-2
clone size: NA
D gene: NA
V gene: TRBV24-1
CDR3 DNA: TGTGCCACCAGTGTCAAGGCCGGGGAGCTGTTTTTT
CDR3 protein: CATSVKAGELFF

J gene: TRBJ1-1
clone size: few
D gene: NA
V gene: TRBV12-3/TRBV12-4
CDR3 DNA: TGTGCCAGCAGTCTATTTGATGCCACTGAAGCTTTCTTT
CDR3 protein: CASSLFDATEAFF

J gene: TRBJ1-6
clone size: NA
D gene: TRBD1
V gene: TRBV12-3/TRBV12-4
CDR3 DNA: TGTGCCAGCAGCCCTGGACAGGGTAGGAATTCACCCCTCCACTTT
CDR3 protein: CASSPGQGRNSPLHF

J gene: TRBJ2-1
clone size: few
D gene: TRBD2
V gene: TRBV5-5
CDR3 DNA: TGTGCCAGCAGCCCGGGACTAGTCTCCTACAATGAGCAGTTCTTC
CDR3 protein: CASSPGLVSYNEQFF

J gene: TRBJ1-6
clone size: NA
D gene: TRBD1
V gene: TRBV3-1
CDR3 DNA: TGTGCCAGCAGCAAGAGGGGGCCCTATAATTCACCCCTCCACTTT
CDR3 protein: CASSKRGPYNSPLHF

J gene: TRBJ1-2
clone size: NA
D gene: TRBD1
V gene: TRBV5-1
CDR3 DNA: TGCGCCAGCAGCCCGGGACAGTCCGGACCTTATGGCTACACCTTC
CDR3 protein: CASSPGQSGPYGYTF

J gene: TRBJ1-2
clone size: NA
D gene: TRBD1
V gene: TRBV3-1
CDR3 DNA: TGTGCCAGCAGCCAAGAAGGGTCCGGCAGGGGGGCCTATGGCTACACCTTC
CDR3 protein: CASSQEGSGRGAYGYTF

J gene: TRBJ2-1
clone size: NA
D gene: NA
V gene: TRBV6-2/TRBV6-3
CDR3 DNA: TGTGCCAGCAAAACTACATCAAGTCAGGAGCAGTTCTTC
CDR3 protein: CASKTTSSQEQFF

J gene: TRBJ2-5
clone size: NA
D gene: TRBD2
V gene: TRBV7-2
CDR3 DNA: TGTGCCAGCAGCCGTGAGGGAGCTAGCGGGAGTGAGACCCAGTACTTC
CDR3 protein: CASSREGASGSETQYF